One and the same sample provided the 9 T cell receptor beta chains below, sequenced in a study of blood T cell repertoires in COVID-19. Measured with immunoSEQ multiplex PCR; TCRdb has only the in-frame clones, and not every one. The data contain some 180,000 clones, about 80% of them singletons. The sample consisted of peripheral blood. These receptors were collected from a human donor in a cohort sampled during active COVID-19.

This chain connects TRBV6-4 to TRBJ2-7, with TRBD2 as a possible D gene (5 bases). The CDR3 is made up of 16 amino acids. V lost 2 bases, J lost 4 bases, and 18 bases lay in between. CDR1 is MRHNA and CDR2 is SNTAGT in the germline V gene. The CDR3: CASSDRVAEAEYEQYF. The DNA for the CDR3 is TGTGCCAGCAGTGACAGGGTAGCCGAAGCGGAGTACGAGCAGTACTTC.

The chain couples TRBV2 to TRBJ1-5; 8 bases map to TRBD1. The CDR3 is made up of 15 amino acids. The germline V gene has CDR1 SNHLY and CDR2 FYNNEI. With V trimmed by 5 bases and J by 4 bases, 7 bases remained unmatched. The chain's CDR3 is CASSTGQGGNQPQHF. The CDR3 bases are TGTGCCAGCAGTACCGGACAGGGCGGGAATCAGCCCCAGCATTTT.

This clone was detected a few times. The rearrangement uses TRBV7-2 and TRBJ1-1, with D possibly matching TRBD1 (6 bases). Germline values: CDR1 SGHTA, CDR2 FQGNSA. V shed 3 bases and J shed 1 base, with 6 bases lying between them. This CDR3 has 13 residues. The chain's CDR3 is CASSFRGNTEAFF. The CDR3 coding sequence is TGTGCCAGCAGCTTCAGGGGGAACACTGAAGCTTTCTTT.

This chain connects TRBV5-1 to TRBJ1-1, with D maybe TRBD1 (5 bases). The CDR3 extends over 13 amino acids. The germline V gene encodes CDR1 SGHRS and CDR2 YFSETQ. V gave up 5 bases and J gave up 1 base, with 9 bases separating them. Here the CDR3 reads CASSWQGNTEAFF. The CDR3 nucleotides are TGCGCCAGCAGTTGGCAGGGGAACACTGAAGCTTTCTTT.

The chain uses TRBV25-1 and TRBJ1-4; unclear D gene. The CDR3 extends over 14 amino acids. Germline V lookup: CDR1 MGHDK, CDR2 SYGVNS. The germline V and J ends were trimmed by 3 bases and 8 bases, with 13 bases remaining between them. The CDR3 loop reads CASSDAFGEEKLFF. CDR3 DNA: TGTGCCAGCAGTGACGCTTTCGGGGAGGAAAAACTGTTTTTT.

CDR3 residues: CASSSPGTSGGASQYF. Here the CDR3 DNA reads TGTGCCAGCAGCTCACCCGGGACTAGCGGGGGAGCCTCGCAGTATTTT. The V gene is TRBV2, the J gene TRBJ2-3; TRBD2 aligns across 14 bases. CDR1 and CDR2 from the germline V gene are SNHLY and FYNNEI. The length of the CDR3 is 16 residues. Losses at the gene ends were 6 bases for V and 10 bases for J; bases not matched to a gene: 12.

The rearrangement uses TRBV6-6 and TRBJ1-1; D uncertain. The V gene's germline CDR1 is MNHNY and CDR2 SVGAGI (reference sequence). The CDR3 has 12 residues. Trimming took 6 bases from V and 4 from J, leaving 9 bases between them. The CDR3 DNA is TGTGCCAGCAGACCTTCAGGCACTGAAGCTTTCTTT. This sequence encodes CASRPSGTEAFF.

The chain joins TRBV5-4 to TRBJ2-7, with D perhaps matching TRBD1 (5 bases). There are 13 residues in the CDR3. Germline V gene sequence: CDR1 SGHNT, CDR2 YYREEE (reference sequence). V shed 4 bases and J shed 6 bases, with 14 bases lying between them. The CDR3: CASSRDSPSEQYF. CDR3 nucleotides: TGTGCCAGCAGCCGAGACAGTCCCTCCGAGCAGTACTTC.

V is TRBV2 and J is TRBJ1-6; D possibly corresponds to TRBD1 (6 bases). The CDR3 spans 15 residues. Per germline, CDR1 SNHLY and CDR2 FYNNEI. The V end lost 5 bases, the J end lost 7 bases, and 15 bases lay between the germline ends. Here the CDR3 DNA reads TGTGCCAGCAGTCCCGAGGGGGGGTTCAATTCACCCCTCCACTTT. It encodes CASSPEGGFNSPLHF. Supplemented by reference TRBV2 and TRBJ1-6, the full variable domain reads EPEVTQTPSHQVTQMGQEVILRCVPISNHLYFYWYRQILGQKVEFLVSFYNNEISEKSEIFDDQFSVERPDGSNFTLKIRSTKLEDSAMYFCASSPEGGFNSPLHFGNGTRLTVT.